This T cell receptor beta chain derives from a study of blood T cell repertoires in COVID-19. Whole-study context: Collection of acute and convalescent COVID-19 samples took place in the United States, Italy and Spain.

Assay: immunoSEQ multiplex PCR; the TCRdb copy retains only in-frame clones and omits some. Counted here are some 250,000 clones, 65% to 85% occurring once; the ten biggest clones make up around 25%. This CDR3 is 15 amino acids long. The V gene's germline CDR1 is SGDLS and CDR2 YYNGEE. V shed 3 bases and J 3 bases; nucleotides not matched to a gene: 7. This rearrangement joins TRBV9 to TRBJ2-3, with TRBD1 identical over 7 bases. The sequencing sample was made of peripheral blood. This clonotype originated in a man aged 35-49 years with acute or convalescent COVID-19. The CDR3 here is CASSETTGPTDTQYF. The CDR3 nucleotides read TGTGCCAGCAGCGAGACGACAGGGCCGACAGATACGCAGTATTTT. Full variable domain (outside the CDR3, taken from reference TRBV9 and TRBJ2-3): DSGVTQTPKHLITATGQRVTLRCSPRSGDLSVYWYQQSLDQGLQFLIQYYNGEERAKGNILERFSAQQFPDLHSELNLSSLELGDSALYFCASSETTGPTDTQYFGPGTRLTVL.